Below, one T cell receptor beta chain is given with its context. As yet, its antigen is unknown. The sample is drawn from a study of cytomegalovirus exposure and HLA in healthy donors. Whole-study findings and limits: Later analysis showed TCR association rates varying by HLA locus, highest for DRB1 and lowest for HLA-C. Later work found most CMV-associated TCR beta chains apparently HLA-restricted.

CDR1 is SGDLS, CDR2 YYNGEE, per germline. This CDR3 spans 15 amino acids. J lost 6 bases, V lost 0 bases, and 7 bases had no gene match. The primer mix had 60 Vbeta and 13 Jbeta primers. TCRdb's copy holds only in-frame clones and misses some; the assay was immunoSEQ multiplex PCR. The data hold about 140,000 clones, with more than 70% observed a single time. The chain has TRBV9 and TRBJ2-7; 9 nucleotides line up with TRBD1. The sample comprised PBMCs. This TCR was sampled from a middle-aged woman in good health and CMV-seronegative. The CDR3 here is CASSVEGQGGSEQYF. The CDR3 DNA reads TGTGCCAGCAGCGTAGAGGGACAGGGTGGTTCCGAGCAGTACTTC.